The source of this T cell receptor beta chain is a study of T cells after posttransplantation cyclophosphamide. Busulfan-fludarabine conditioning, marrow transplant, and cyclophosphamide on days +3 and +4 were administered. General study results and limits: Tissue-infiltrating T cells from skin or gut overlapped little with blood T cells.

A word on this clone: What it binds is not known.

TCRdb's copy holds only in-frame clones and misses some; the assay was immunoSEQ multiplex PCR. The sample yields under 25,000 clones, roughly 72% seen once. Deletions cut 8 bases from V and 6 bases from J, with 9 bases between. Germline loops: CDR1 SNHLY, CDR2 FYNNEI. CDR3 length: 11 residues. This sequence originates from a male patient aged 30 to 39 who received an allogeneic stem cell transplant from a related donor, was CMV-positive, and had acute GVHD only. The graft donor may have given rise to some T cells. The starting material was PBMCs, obtained after an allogeneic stem cell transplant with post-transplant cyclophosphamide. The J gene is TRBJ2-3, the V gene TRBV2; D is unresolved. This chain's CDR3 is CASPDSDTQYF. The CDR3 bases are TGTGCCAGCCCAGACTCCGATACGCAGTATTTT.